A selection of T cell receptor beta chains follows, all from one sample in a study of T-cell memory formation after mild COVID-19. TCRdb re-called the 5' RACE reads through MiXCR, storing one row per CDR3 protein. The sample carries around 200,000 distinct CDR3 sequences, around 20% recorded once. Material for sequencing was PBMCs or a T cell subset sorted from them (not recorded which). All receptors come from a man between 18 and 35 years old who had mild COVID-19 (a few samples of this study predate the infection). Cell type and time point are not known. Both conserved end residues are part of each CDR3.

v_call: TRBV7-9
j_call: TRBJ1-4
cdr3_aa: CASSDRGLSEKLFF

v_call: TRBV7-2
j_call: TRBJ1-5
cdr3_aa: CASSSMGGRSQPQHF

v_call: TRBV9
j_call: TRBJ2-2
cdr3_aa: CASSVGLEFPGELFF

v_call: TRBV5-4
j_call: TRBJ2-5
cdr3_aa: CASSMGLARRETQYF

v_call: TRBV10-3
j_call: TRBJ1-6
cdr3_aa: CAIRPRGNSPLHF

v_call: TRBV7-2
j_call: TRBJ2-1
cdr3_aa: CASTRGLQGGNEQFF

v_call: TRBV12-3/TRBV12-4
j_call: TRBJ1-5
cdr3_aa: CASSGGGNSNQPQHF

v_call: TRBV25-1
j_call: TRBJ1-5
cdr3_aa: CASKGGGAGNQPQHF

v_call: TRBV6-2/TRBV6-3
j_call: TRBJ2-4
cdr3_aa: CASSYSSFQGPRFVYF

v_call: TRBV28
j_call: TRBJ1-2
cdr3_aa: CASRAPGGYTF

v_call: TRBV27
j_call: TRBJ1-6
cdr3_aa: CASSGDRVLFGNSPLHF

v_call: TRBV29-1
j_call: TRBJ1-1
cdr3_aa: CSVERGLRTEAFF

v_call: TRBV5-1
j_call: TRBJ2-3
cdr3_aa: CASSSPGSTDTQYF

v_call: TRBV7-2
j_call: TRBJ1-1
cdr3_aa: CASSWGASTEAFF

v_call: TRBV5-4
j_call: TRBJ1-4
cdr3_aa: CASSSNMGSNEKLFF

v_call: TRBV19
j_call: TRBJ1-2
cdr3_aa: CASASSYYGYTF

v_call: TRBV5-1
j_call: TRBJ2-1
cdr3_aa: CASSLGRGRLRGDNEQFF

v_call: TRBV20-1
j_call: TRBJ1-3
cdr3_aa: CSASGSRANTIYF

v_call: TRBV12-3/TRBV12-4
j_call: TRBJ2-5
cdr3_aa: CASSLPPGETQYF

v_call: TRBV27
j_call: TRBJ2-5
cdr3_aa: CASSFLGGPQETQYF

v_call: TRBV9
j_call: TRBJ2-7
cdr3_aa: CASSVGPASGATYEQYF

v_call: TRBV6-2/TRBV6-3
j_call: TRBJ1-1
cdr3_aa: CASCRRNTEAFF

v_call: TRBV10-3
j_call: TRBJ2-4
cdr3_aa: CAIEGGTGGIQYF

v_call: TRBV5-6
j_call: TRBJ2-7
cdr3_aa: CASNFMGQGAWEQYF

v_call: TRBV11-1
j_call: TRBJ2-6
cdr3_aa: CASSRYRTGANVLTF

v_call: TRBV19
j_call: TRBJ1-4
cdr3_aa: CASSLRPTRTTNEKLFF

v_call: TRBV20-1
j_call: TRBJ2-5
cdr3_aa: CSALTGLYQETQYF

v_call: TRBV10-3
j_call: TRBJ2-5
cdr3_aa: CAINPSSTSPETQYF

v_call: TRBV9
j_call: TRBJ2-2
cdr3_aa: CASSVRGANTGELFF

v_call: TRBV7-9
j_call: TRBJ1-2
cdr3_aa: CASSLRTGIHGYTF

v_call: TRBV4-3
j_call: TRBJ2-7
cdr3_aa: CASSQDLPRYYEQYF

v_call: TRBV12-3/TRBV12-4
j_call: TRBJ2-3
cdr3_aa: CASSLRFSGGPGTDTQYF

v_call: TRBV6-1
j_call: TRBJ1-3
cdr3_aa: CASSEYWRKAASGNTIYF

v_call: TRBV29-1
j_call: TRBJ2-4
cdr3_aa: CSVEGRAGVKNIQYF

v_call: TRBV4-2
j_call: TRBJ1-2
cdr3_aa: CASSRRQEPYGYTF

v_call: TRBV4-3
j_call: TRBJ1-6
cdr3_aa: CASGDRGLVNSPLHF